This is a list of T cell receptor beta chains from one sample in a study of blood T cell repertoires in COVID-19. The protocol was immunoSEQ multiplex PCR, while the TCRdb copy is restricted to in-frame clones and leaves out a portion. Of a few hundred thousand clones in the sample, around nine tenths were seen once. The sequenced sample was PBMCs or T cells enriched from blood (not recorded which). Source of these receptors: a woman younger than 30 who had recovered from COVID-19. The CDR3 runs from the conserved cysteine through the conserved F or W. The D gene is left open where the match is weak. For some rows the clone size is stated as once, few or many, or as a class when expanded; others skip it.

J	size	D	length	V	CDR3	DNA
TRBJ2-1	NA	NA	14	TRBV11-2	CASSIRPRDTEQFF	TGTGCCAGCAGCATCCGGCCCAGAGACACTGAGCAGTTCTTC
TRBJ2-2	few	NA	13	TRBV5-1	CASSFTETGELFF	TGCGCCAGCAGCTTCACTGAAACCGGGGAGCTGTTTTTT
TRBJ2-5	NA	NA	14	TRBV30	CAWSLEGLGETQYF	TGTGCCTGGAGTTTAGAGGGTCTAGGGGAGACCCAGTACTTC
TRBJ2-3	NA	NA	13	TRBV29-1	CSVAGSSTDTQYF	TGCAGCGTTGCAGGATCTAGCACAGATACGCAGTATTTT
TRBJ2-3	NA	TRBD1	15	TRBV28	CASSPHRGITDTQYF	TGTGCCAGCAGTCCCCACAGGGGAATCACAGATACGCAGTATTTT
TRBJ1-5	NA	NA	15	TRBV28	CASSFRGDRNQPQHF	TGTGCCAGCAGTTTTCGGGGAGATCGCAATCAGCCCCAGCATTTT
TRBJ2-1	NA	TRBD2	15	TRBV6-5	CASILSGGAYNEQFF	TGTGCCAGCATTTTAAGCGGGGGGGCGTACAATGAGCAGTTCTTC
TRBJ2-4	NA	TRBD2	14	TRBV13	CASSLGTSEDIQYF	TGTGCCAGCAGTCTAGGGACTAGTGAAGACATTCAGTACTTC
TRBJ1-3	NA	NA	13	TRBV6-5	CASSSPARDTIYF	TGTGCCAGCAGTTCCCCTGCACGGGACACCATATATTTT
TRBJ1-1	NA	TRBD1	16	TRBV2	CASSEAANTGALKAFF	TGTGCCAGCAGTGAAGCGGCGAATACAGGGGCACTGAAAGCTTTCTTT
TRBJ2-2	NA	TRBD2	15	TRBV29-1	CSARKAGPVTGELFF	TGCAGCGCTCGGAAAGCGGGACCGGTCACCGGGGAGCTGTTTTTT
TRBJ1-3	NA	NA	16	TRBV19	CASSIGGQFSGNTIYF	TGTGCCAGTAGTATAGGAGGGCAATTCTCTGGAAACACCATATATTTT
TRBJ1-2	few	NA	16	TRBV27	CASSPYRGGPNYGYTF	TGTGCCAGCAGTCCTTATCGCGGGGGGCCTAACTATGGCTACACCTTC
TRBJ2-3	NA	TRBD2	15	TRBV3-1/TRBV3-2	CASSLVAGGPNTQYF	TGTGCCAGCAGCCTAGTAGCGGGGGGGCCTAATACGCAGTATTTT
TRBJ1-1	NA	NA	11	TRBV6-5	CASRRDFEAFF	TGTGCCAGCAGAAGGGACTTTGAAGCTTTCTTT
TRBJ2-3	NA	NA	14	TRBV5-4	CASSPESRTDTQYF	TGTGCCAGCAGCCCCGAATCGCGGACAGATACGCAGTATTTT
TRBJ2-5	NA	TRBD2	16	TRBV5-4	CASSLGGLADQETQYF	TGTGCCAGCAGCTTGGGGGGACTAGCGGACCAAGAGACCCAGTACTTC
TRBJ1-4	NA	NA	15	TRBV7-9	CASSSKRVAGEKLFF	TGTGCCAGTAGCTCTAAGCGGGTGGCGGGTGAAAAACTGTTTTTT
TRBJ1-6	NA	NA	15	TRBV19	CASSLQGRHNSPLHF	TGTGCCAGTAGCCTACAGGGACGCCATAATTCACCCCTCCACTTT